This T cell receptor (beta chain) came from a study of T-cell reconstitution after alpha-beta-depleted transplantation in children. Germline CDR1 reads LGHNA; CDR2 reads YSLEER. V lost 0 bases and J lost 5, with 14 bases in between. The CDR3 covers 15 residues. Construction of the TCRbeta library involved unique molecular identifiers. A single record per CDR3 protein comes from TCRdb applying MiXCR to the PCR reads. The sample gives around 370,000 distinct CDR3 sequences, 10% of which show up once; less than 2.5% is in the top ten. The rearrangement uses TRBV4-3 and TRBJ2-7; D is unresolved. The clonotype originates from a human donor who donated a stem cell graft to a child with acute lymphoblastic leukemia. The sample here was PBMCs from the stem cell graft donor, taken from the stem cell graft. The CDR3 DNA sequence: TGCGCCAGCAGCCAAGATCGCTCAGGTAACGACGAGCAGTACTTC. Translating gives CASSQDRSGNDEQYF.